The clone carrying this TCR beta chain was seen a few times. The protocol was immunoSEQ multiplex PCR, while the TCRdb copy is restricted to in-frame clones and leaves out a portion. This sample has about 75,000 clones, with 90% to 95% found just once. CDR1 is ENHRY, CDR2 SYGVKD, per germline. The CDR3 contains 13 residues. With V trimmed by 6 bases and J by 2 bases, 3 bases remained unmatched. The data were taken from a study of T cell changes during pregnancy in multiple sclerosis. The sequenced sample was CD4+ T cells from peripheral blood mononuclear cells, obtained after pregnancy. The gene calls are TRBV10-3 and TRBJ1-2; the match to TRBD1 covers 7 bases. The receptor was derived from a female donor with multiple sclerosis, enrolled in a pregnancy study. CDR3 protein: CAISGDRNYGYTF. CDR3 coding DNA: TGTGCCATCAGCGGGGACAGAAACTATGGCTACACCTTC.